This T cell receptor (beta chain) was sequenced for a study of STAT5B mutations in CD4+ large granular lymphocyte leukemia. Study conclusions and caveats: Without putative leukemic clones, patient CD4-sorted repertoires remained more clonal than healthy CD4+ repertoires.

Buffy coats from healthy blood donors served as controls. As regards this clone: Its antigen is as yet unknown.

Data came from immunoSEQ multiplex PCR; TCRdb stores just in-frame clones and leaves some out. The sample has 45,000 to 55,000 clones; 60% to 75% are singletons. The source material was CD4+ T cells from blood buffy coats. The origin of this receptor is a human donor in good health.

In nucleotides, the CDR3 is TGTGCCAGTAGTATAGATCCCTTGGGCGGCTACACCTTC. The encoded protein is CASSIDPLGGYTF. This chain joins TRBV19 and TRBJ1-2; D gene uncertain. Trimming pared 0 bases from V and 8 bases from J, leaving 10 bases between. Germline CDR1 reads LNHDA; CDR2 reads SQIVND (reference sequence). The CDR3 spans 13 residues.